The TCR beta chain described here comes from a study of CD4 T cells in relation to SARS-CoV-2 and coronaviruses. As for the study in general: A couple of subjects were Hispanic; patients were 8 males and 4 females.

Details on this clone: Its antigen is as yet unknown.

The data were produced by immunoSEQ multiplex PCR, yet TCRdb's version contains in-frame clones alone and is incomplete. This sample has roughly 45,000 clones; over 75% occur once, and the top ten carry over 1.1%. For roughly ten days, 10^5 sorted CD4+ cells grew with T cell-depleted PBMCs and CEF. The source of this sequence is an adult with COVID-19. Sequenced sample: naive CD4+ T cells from PBMCs, cultured in vitro. Stated subset: naive CD4+ T cells isolated by negative enrichment.

CDR3 in DNA: TGTGCCAGCCAACCCGGCGGGACTAGCGGGAGCTATGAGCAGTTCTTC. As protein: CASQPGGTSGSYEQFF. V gene TRBV7-9 combines with J gene TRBJ2-1; 14 bases line up with TRBD2. This CDR3 has 16 amino acids. In germline, CDR1 is SEHNR, CDR2 FQNEAQ (reference sequence). V dropped 8 bases and J dropped 8; count of bases not matched to a gene: 11.